Listed below are T cell receptor beta chains from one sample, sequenced in a study of siplizumab effects on memory and regulatory T cells. Sequencing used immunoSEQ multiplex PCR; TCRdb keeps in-frame clones, though not all of them. The sample holds 100,000 or so clones, just over 90% seen once. The sequenced material came from non-Treg CD4+ T cells sorted from blood. The receptors stem from a human donor in good health. The CDR3 runs from the conserved cysteine through the conserved F or W. D genes are given only for firm matches. Not every row has a clone size; where given, it reads once, few, many or a size class.

>-|TRBV11-2|TRBJ2-2|-
TGTGCCAGCAGCTTAGGCCGGAGAGGGGGTTTGACCGGGGAGCTGTTTTTT
CASSLGRRGGLTGELFF
>-|TRBV5-4|TRBJ2-7|-
TGTGCCAGCAGCAGAACGATTTACGACTACGAGCAGTACTTC
CASSRTIYDYEQYF
>-|TRBV6-6|TRBJ2-5|-
TGTGCCAGCAGTTATGCGGCAGGCCTGGGGGAGACCCAGTACTTC
CASSYAAGLGETQYF
>-|TRBV7-3|TRBJ2-3|-
TGTGCCAGCAGCTTAGGGGCGGGGACAGATACGCAGTATTTT
CASSLGAGTDTQYF
>-|TRBV5-1|TRBJ2-1|TRBD2
TGCGCCAGCAGCTTGGAGGGCGGGGGAAGGCAATACGATGAGCAGTTCTTC
CASSLEGGGRQYDEQFF
>-|TRBV4-3|TRBJ2-1|-
TGCGCCAGCAGCCAAGAGCATGGAGGGCAGGAGTTCTTC
CASSQEHGGQEFF
>-|TRBV18|TRBJ1-3|-
TGTGCCAGCTCACTAAATCAGGGTCTCTCTGGAAACACCATATATTTT
CASSLNQGLSGNTIYF
>once|TRBV6-1|TRBJ2-7|TRBD1
TGTGCCAGCAGTGAGACAGGGTTTGGCTACGAGCAGTACTTC
CASSETGFGYEQYF
>-|TRBV7-3|TRBJ1-1|TRBD1
TGTGCCAGCAGCTTAAGGGAGGGGGCAGAAGCTTTCTTT
CASSLREGAEAFF
>-|TRBV6-1|TRBJ1-1|-
TGTGCCAGCCGACAGGCACTGAACACTGAAGCTTTCTTT
CASRQALNTEAFF
>-|TRBV7-9|TRBJ2-6|TRBD2
TGTGCCAGCAGCTTAGCTGGCGGGGGGCCTGGGGCCAACGTCCTGACTTTC
CASSLAGGGPGANVLTF
>few|TRBV6-1|TRBJ1-2|-
TGTGCCAGCAGTGAAGGAGGACTCTATGGCTACACCTTC
CASSEGGLYGYTF
>-|TRBV6-4|TRBJ1-1|-
TGTGCCAGCATCACGGAAGGATTCGAGATGGGCTTCTTT
CASITEGFEMGFF